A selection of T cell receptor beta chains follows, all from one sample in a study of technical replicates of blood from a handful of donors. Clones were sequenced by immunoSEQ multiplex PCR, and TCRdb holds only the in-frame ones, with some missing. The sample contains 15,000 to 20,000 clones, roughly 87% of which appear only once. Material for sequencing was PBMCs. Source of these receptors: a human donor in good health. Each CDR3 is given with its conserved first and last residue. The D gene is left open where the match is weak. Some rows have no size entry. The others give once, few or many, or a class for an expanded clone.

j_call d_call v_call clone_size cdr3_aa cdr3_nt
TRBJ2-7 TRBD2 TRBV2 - CASRSTAGFSYEQYF TGTGCCAGCAGGTCCACAGCGGGGTTCTCCTACGAGCAGTACTTC
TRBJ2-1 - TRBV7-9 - CASSLGGPPNEQFF TGTGCCAGCAGCTTAGGTGGGCCTCCCAATGAGCAGTTCTTC
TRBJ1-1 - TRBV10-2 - CASATGNTEAFF TGCGCCAGCGCAACAGGGAACACTGAAGCTTTCTTT
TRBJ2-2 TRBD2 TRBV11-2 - CASSLLGTSGSYAGELFF TGTGCCAGCAGCTTACTAGGGACTAGCGGGAGTTATGCCGGGGAGCTGTTTTTT
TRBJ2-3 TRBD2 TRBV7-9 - CASSFSPSGLPGGDTQYF TGTGCCAGCAGCTTCTCCCCTAGCGGGCTGCCTGGGGGAGATACGCAGTATTTT
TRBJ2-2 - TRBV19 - CASSYNPRDFRHTGELFF TGTGCCAGTAGTTACAACCCCCGGGACTTTCGGCACACCGGGGAGCTGTTTTTT
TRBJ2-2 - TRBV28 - CASSLGTSPGELFF TGTGCCAGCAGTTTAGGCACTAGCCCCGGGGAGCTGTTTTTT
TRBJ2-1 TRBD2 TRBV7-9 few CASSPLRPGLVFNEQFF TGTGCCAGCAGCCCCCTCCGCCCGGGACTAGTCTTCAATGAGCAGTTCTTC
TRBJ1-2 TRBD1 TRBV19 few CASSIGTGGGYTF TGTGCCAGTAGTATTGGGACAGGAGGTGGCTACACCTTC
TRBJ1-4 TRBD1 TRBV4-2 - CASRPQDRGEGNEKLFF TGTGCCAGCAGGCCCCAGGACAGGGGGGAGGGTAATGAAAAACTGTTTTTT
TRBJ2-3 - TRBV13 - CASSLRGETDTQYF TGTGCCAGCAGCCTCCGTGGGGAGACAGATACGCAGTATTTT
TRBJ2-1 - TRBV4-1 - CASSQDSVLYEQFF TGCGCCAGCAGCCAAGATAGTGTACTATATGAGCAGTTCTTC
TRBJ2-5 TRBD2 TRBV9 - CASSVGLAGGSGETQYF TGTGCCAGCAGCGTAGGTCTAGCGGGAGGGTCGGGGGAGACCCAGTACTTC
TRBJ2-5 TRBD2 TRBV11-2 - CASSLGAGGGETQYF TGTGCCAGCAGCTTAGGGGCGGGAGGGGGAGAGACCCAGTACTTC
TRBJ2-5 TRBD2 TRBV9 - CASSTRGLAVGETQYF TGTGCCAGCAGCACCCGAGGACTAGCGGTGGGAGAGACCCAGTACTTC
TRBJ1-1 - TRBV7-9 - CASSYPRGGITEAFF TGTGCCAGCAGCTACCCCAGGGGAGGGATCACTGAAGCTTTCTTT
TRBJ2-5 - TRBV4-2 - CASSQVYSYQETQYF TGTGCCAGCAGCCAGGTCTACTCGTACCAAGAGACCCAGTACTTC
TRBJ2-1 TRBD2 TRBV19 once CASSTSGRVEQFF TGTGCCAGTAGCACTAGCGGGAGGGTTGAGCAGTTCTTC
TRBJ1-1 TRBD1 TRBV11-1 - CASSSNSRGQAFF TGTGCCAGCAGCTCAAATTCTAGGGGGCAAGCTTTCTTT
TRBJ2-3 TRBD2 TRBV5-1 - CASSPPTSGGSTDTQYF TGCGCCAGCAGCCCACCGACTAGCGGGGGGAGCACAGATACGCAGTATTTT
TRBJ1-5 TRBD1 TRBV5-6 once CASSPGTGPNQPQHF TGTGCCAGCAGCCCAGGGACAGGGCCAAATCAGCCCCAGCATTTT
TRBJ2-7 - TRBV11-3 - CARMPGGSGYEQYF TGTGCCAGAATGCCGGGGGGCTCGGGGTACGAGCAGTACTTC
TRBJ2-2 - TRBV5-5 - CASSSDPGAGELFF TGTGCCAGCAGCTCCGACCCCGGGGCCGGGGAGCTGTTTTTT
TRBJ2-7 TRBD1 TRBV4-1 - CASSPTGTGVHEQYF TGCGCCAGCAGCCCGACCGGGACAGGGGTCCACGAGCAGTACTTC
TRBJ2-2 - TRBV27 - CASSFQGLGELFF TGTGCCAGCAGTTTTCAGGGCCTCGGGGAGCTGTTTTTT
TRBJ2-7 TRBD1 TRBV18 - CASSPNPGQDYEQYF TGTGCCAGCTCACCTAACCCGGGACAGGACTACGAGCAGTACTTC